This T cell receptor (beta chain) is drawn from a study of cytomegalovirus exposure and HLA in healthy donors. Study-wide points: It is likely that the observed cluster of highly shared sequence variants was a sequencing artifact. Several V segments, TRBV6-2 and TRBV6-3 among them, could not be told apart and were dropped.

Regarding this clone: The antigen remains unidentified.

The CDR3 has 18 residues. The germline V gene encodes CDR1 LGHNT and CDR2 FRNRAP. The junction had 10 bases not matched to a gene; V was cut back by 5 bases and J by 6 bases. Primers included in the PCR were 60 Vbeta and 13 Jbeta primers. Repertoires were generated with immunoSEQ multiplex PCR, while TCRdb's copy carries only in-frame clones and drops some. Here the sample spans hundreds of thousands of clones, approximately 80% being singletons. The sample consisted of PBMCs. The chain combines TRBV12-5 with TRBJ2-2; 15 bases are a match to TRBD2. This sequence was found in a male donor in good health and CMV-seronegative. CDR3 DNA sequence: TGTGCTAGTGGTAGGGGACTAGCGGGAGGCCGCGGGTCCGGGGAGCTGTTTTTT. Translated, it gives CASGRGLAGGRGSGELFF.